This T cell receptor beta chain was sequenced during a study of T-cell memory formation after mild COVID-19. Study-level background: For the most part, TCR clusters were specific to one donor. Points from the study as a whole: Day 15 to 85 contracting clones showed balanced CD4/CD8; day 15 to 37 expanders favored CD4+.

Only a few counts were recorded for this clonotype. Its antigen is currently unknown. 5'RACE, which relied on constant-segment primers, yielded TCR alpha and TCR beta cDNA libraries carrying sample barcodes and UMIs. One entry per CDR3 protein, called by TCRdb with MiXCR from the 5' RACE reads. The sample holds more than 250,000 distinct CDR3 sequences; around 15% are singletons and the top ten take approximately 25%. The CDR3 extends over 16 amino acids. The V and J ends lost 3 bases and 6 bases, in that order; junction bases with no gene match: 10. Germline V gives CDR1 LGHNA, CDR2 YNFKEQ. The chain is built from TRBV4-2 and TRBJ2-1, with TRBD1 matching 8 bases. This TCR was sampled from a man aged 18 to 30 who had mild COVID-19 (a few samples of this study predate the infection). Cell type and time point are not known. Specimen: PBMCs or a T cell subset sorted from them (not recorded which). DNA for the CDR3: TGTGCCAGCAGCCACATGAAGGGACAGGTCCCCAATGAGCAGTTCTTC. Protein sequence: CASSHMKGQVPNEQFF.